This TCR beta chain originates from a study of T cell responses to AZD1222 COVID-19 vaccine. Overall study: Timing groups of about 4 and about 12 weeks for second doses were pooled. Notes on the study in general: The donor cohort was predominantly white British with a female majority, and clonal diversity may have been underestimated. CD4 TCRs linked to vaccination spanned spike, dominating at 160-218 and 743-854. Spike-specific TCR breadth and depth were elevated following two AZD1222 doses.

CDR1 and CDR2 (germline): MNHEY, SVGAGI. This CDR3 has 15 amino acids. Trimming cost V 6 bases and J 5 bases, with 17 bases left between them. A word on this clone: Its cognate antigen is unknown.

The assay was immunoSEQ multiplex PCR, and TCRdb's table has in-frame clones only and misses some. The sample contains 90,000 to 130,000 clones, around 82% of which appear only once. The input for sequencing was peripheral blood, taken on day 0 of AZD1222 vaccination. The chain combines TRBV6-5 with TRBJ2-1; possible D gene TRBD2, 7 bases. The TCR sequence derives from an adult in good health. CDR3 amino acids: CASRIGGGRNNEQFF. DNA of the CDR3: TGTGCCAGCAGGATTGGCGGGGGCCGAAACAATGAGCAGTTCTTC.